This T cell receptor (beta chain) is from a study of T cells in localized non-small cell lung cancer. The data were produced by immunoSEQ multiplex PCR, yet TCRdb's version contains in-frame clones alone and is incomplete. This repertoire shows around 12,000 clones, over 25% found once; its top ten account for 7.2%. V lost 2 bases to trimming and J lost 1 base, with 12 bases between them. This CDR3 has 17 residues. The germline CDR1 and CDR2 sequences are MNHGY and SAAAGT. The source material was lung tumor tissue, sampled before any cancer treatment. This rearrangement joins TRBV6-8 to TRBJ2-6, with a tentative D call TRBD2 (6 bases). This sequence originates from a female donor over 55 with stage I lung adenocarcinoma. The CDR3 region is CASSYPYRGSGANVLTF. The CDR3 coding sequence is TGTGCCAGCAGTTACCCCTACCGGGGGTCTGGGGCCAACGTCCTGACTTTC.